The present T cell receptor (beta chain) was sequenced within a study of blood T cell repertoires in COVID-19. Study as a whole: Italy, Spain and the United States were the sources of the convalescent and acute COVID-19 samples. PBMCs, B-cell-depleted T cells, or T cells provided the cDNA or gDNA that made up the material.

With 8 bases removed from V and 0 bases from J, the gap between germline ends came to 5 bases. This CDR3 has 12 amino acids. Authors' analysis steps: Estimates of nucleated cell counts were drawn from the amplification of reference gene primers. Sequencing used immunoSEQ multiplex PCR; TCRdb keeps in-frame clones, though not all of them. The V and J calls and clone size are taken from that table; D and trimming were inferred from the DNA. The sample lists some 330,000 clones, 88% seen once, with more than 3% in the top ten. The receptor was derived from a woman in her fifties or sixties with active or convalescent COVID-19. V usage is TRBV12-3 or TRBV12-4 and J usage is TRBJ1-5, with D possibly TRBD1 on 5 matching bases. Sequenced material: peripheral blood. The CDR3 reads CASQGSNQPQHF. CDR3 DNA sequence: TGTGCCAGCCAGGGTAGCAATCAGCCCCAGCATTTT.